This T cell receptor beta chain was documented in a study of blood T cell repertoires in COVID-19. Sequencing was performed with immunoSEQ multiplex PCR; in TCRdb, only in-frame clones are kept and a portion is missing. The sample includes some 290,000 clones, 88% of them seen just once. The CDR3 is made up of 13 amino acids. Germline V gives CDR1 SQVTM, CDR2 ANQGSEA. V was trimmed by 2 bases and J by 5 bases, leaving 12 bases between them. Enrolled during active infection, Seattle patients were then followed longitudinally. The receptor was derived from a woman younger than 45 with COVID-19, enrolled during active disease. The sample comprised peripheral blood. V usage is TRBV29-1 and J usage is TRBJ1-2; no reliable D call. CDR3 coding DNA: TGCAGCGTTGAACGAGGGTTTCCTTATGGCTACACCTTC. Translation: CSVERGFPYGYTF.